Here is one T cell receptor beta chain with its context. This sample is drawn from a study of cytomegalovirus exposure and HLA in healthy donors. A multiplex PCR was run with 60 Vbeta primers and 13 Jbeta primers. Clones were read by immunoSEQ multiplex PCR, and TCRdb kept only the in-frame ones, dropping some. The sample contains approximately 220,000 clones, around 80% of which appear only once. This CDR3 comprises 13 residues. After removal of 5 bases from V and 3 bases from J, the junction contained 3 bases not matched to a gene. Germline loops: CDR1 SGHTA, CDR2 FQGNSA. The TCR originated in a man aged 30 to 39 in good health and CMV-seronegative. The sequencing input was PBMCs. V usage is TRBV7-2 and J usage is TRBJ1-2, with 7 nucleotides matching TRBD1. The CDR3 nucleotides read TGTGCCAGCAGCGCTACAGGGGACTATGGCTACACCTTC. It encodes CASSATGDYGYTF.